The text below deals with one T cell receptor (beta chain). This record belongs to a study of control samples from healthy donors and cancer patients. Libraries were prepared by immunoSEQ multiplex PCR; TCRdb keeps only in-frame clonotypes and omits some of them. Here the sample spans about 150,000 clones, 90% to 95% being singletons. Between the trimmed V and J ends, which lost 0 bases and 5 bases, there was a span of 8 bases. The germline V gene has CDR1 SGDLS and CDR2 YYNGEE. This CDR3 contains 13 residues. The chain uses TRBV9 and TRBJ1-1; D is possibly TRBD1 (6 bases). The origin of this receptor is a man aged 40-55 years in good health. Sequenced input: blood. CDR3 protein: CASSVVQGTEAFF. The CDR3, as DNA: TGTGCCAGCAGCGTAGTCCAGGGGACTGAAGCTTTCTTT.